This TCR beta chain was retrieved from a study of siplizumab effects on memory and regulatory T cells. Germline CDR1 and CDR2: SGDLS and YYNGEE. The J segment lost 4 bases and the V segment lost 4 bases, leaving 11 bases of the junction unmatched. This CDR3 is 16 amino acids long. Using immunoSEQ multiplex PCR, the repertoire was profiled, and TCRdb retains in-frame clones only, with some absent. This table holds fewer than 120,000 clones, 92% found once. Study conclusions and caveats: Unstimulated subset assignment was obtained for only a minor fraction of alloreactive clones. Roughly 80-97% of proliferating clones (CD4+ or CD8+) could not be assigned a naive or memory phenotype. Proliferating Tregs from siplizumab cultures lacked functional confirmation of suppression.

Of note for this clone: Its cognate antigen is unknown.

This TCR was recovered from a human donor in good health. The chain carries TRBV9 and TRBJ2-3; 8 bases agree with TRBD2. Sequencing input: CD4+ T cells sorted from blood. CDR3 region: CASSSGFTGGADTQYF. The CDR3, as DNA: TGTGCCAGCAGCTCCGGATTTACGGGGGGGGCAGATACGCAGTATTTT. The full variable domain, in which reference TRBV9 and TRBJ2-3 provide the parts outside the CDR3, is DSGVTQTPKHLITATGQRVTLRCSPRSGDLSVYWYQQSLDQGLQFLIQYYNGEERAKGNILERFSAQQFPDLHSELNLSSLELGDSALYFCASSSGFTGGADTQYFGPGTRLTVL.